This TCR beta chain was sequenced in a study of cytomegalovirus exposure and HLA in healthy donors. As regards this clone: Its target is unknown.

The V and J ends lost 2 bases and 6 bases respectively, with 7 bases between them. From germline, CDR1 is MDHEN and CDR2 SYDVKM. The CDR3 is 12 residues long. Study-wide results and caveats: As a later analysis showed, a missense DCLRE1C variant was linked to trimming of TCR beta V- and J-genes. The authors reported that TCR beta sequences could predict HLA-A and HLA-B alleles. These predictions were accurate for most subjects in the first cohort.

A multiplex PCR was run with 60 Vbeta primers and 13 Jbeta primers. Sequencing used immunoSEQ multiplex PCR; TCRdb keeps in-frame clones, though not all of them. The sample has under 150,000 clones; roughly four fifths are singletons. The rearrangement links TRBV28 to TRBJ1-2; D perhaps matches TRBD1 (6 bases). Sequenced sample: PBMCs. This clonotype was obtained from a man aged 35-49 years in good health and CMV-seropositive. Here the CDR3 reads CASSLQGNGYTF. The CDR3 nucleotides are TGTGCCAGCAGTTTACAGGGGAATGGCTACACCTTC.